These 32 T cell receptor beta chains came from one sample sequenced in a study of blood T cell repertoires in COVID-19. The method was immunoSEQ multiplex PCR; TCRdb's version includes in-frame clones alone and lacks a portion of them. Found here are 200,000 to 250,000 clones, around 90% of them singletons; the top ten hold around 16%. The source material was PBMCs or T cells enriched from blood (not recorded which). Every receptor here comes from a man in his thirties or forties who had been exposed to COVID-19.

The J gene is TRBJ2-4, the V gene TRBV30; TRBD1 might be the D (5 bases). Germline loops: CDR1 GTSNPN, CDR2 SVGIG (reference sequence). Deletions cut 5 bases from V and 8 bases from J, with 10 bases between. The CDR3 is 11 residues long. In nucleotides, the CDR3 is TGTGCCTGGCTACAGGCTGACATTCAGTACTTC. This sequence encodes CAWLQADIQYF. The entire variable domain, with the rest obtained from reference TRBV30 and TRBJ2-4, is as follows: SQTIHQWPATLVQPVGSPLSLECTVEGTSNPNLYWYRQAAGRGLQLLFYSVGIGQISSEVPQNLSASRPQDRQFILSSKKLLLSDSGFYLCAWLQADIQYFGAGTRLSVL.

The chain carries TRBV19 and TRBJ1-5; 9 bases line up with TRBD1. The CDR3 is 16 amino acids. Germline CDR1 and CDR2: LNHDA and SQIVND (reference sequence). Losses at the gene ends were 9 bases for V and 1 base for J; bases not matched to a gene: 10. CDR3: CASHPGTGLSNQPQHF. As DNA, the CDR3 is TGTGCCAGCCACCCCGGGACAGGGTTGAGCAATCAGCCCCAGCATTTT.

This clone has just one count. The chain uses TRBV7-8 and TRBJ2-5; unclear D gene. This CDR3 is built from 12 residues. CDR1 and CDR2 from the germline V gene are SGHVS and FQNEAQ. Trimming took off 1 base at V and 3 bases at J, with 3 bases between the two ends. CDR3 DNA: TGTGCCAGCAGCTTAGTAGAAGAGACCCAGTACTTC. This codes for CASSLVEETQYF.

The V call is TRBV7-2, the J call TRBJ1-5; no clear D gene. V lost 1 base to trimming and J lost 4 bases, with 11 bases between them. This CDR3 is 15 amino acids long. Germline CDR1 SGHTA, CDR2 FQGNSA. CDR3 in amino acids: CASSLDKRANQPQHF. CDR3 DNA: TGTGCCAGCAGCTTAGATAAGAGGGCGAATCAGCCCCAGCATTTT.

The rearrangement uses TRBV6-5 and TRBJ1-2; D unclear. The germline V gene has CDR1 MNHEY and CDR2 SVGAGI. There are 13 residues in the CDR3. Trimming took off 2 bases at V and 5 bases at J, with 9 bases between the two ends. As DNA, the CDR3 is TGTGCCAGCAGTTACGCAGCGATTTATGGCTACACCTTC. Its translation is CASSYAAIYGYTF.

The V and J genes are TRBV12-3 or TRBV12-4 and TRBJ1-4, with D unresolved. The CDR3 runs 12 residues. With 6 bases removed from V and 4 bases from J, the gap between germline ends came to 6 bases. CDR3 nucleotide sequence: TGTGCCAGCAGCAAACTTAATGAAAAACTGTTTTTT. Translating gives CASSKLNEKLFF.

The rearrangement uses TRBV6-2 or TRBV6-3 and TRBJ2-2; the match to TRBD2 covers 8 bases. CDR3 length equals 15 residues. Per germline, CDR1 MNHEY and CDR2 SVGEGT. V trimming: 5 bases; J trimming: 6 bases; junction bases outside the gene matches: 8. The chain's CDR3 is CASSLSGEGSGELFF. The CDR3 DNA follows: TGTGCCAGCAGTCTTAGCGGGGAGGGGTCCGGGGAGCTGTTTTTT.

The CDR3 reads CASSTLKQGWGQPQHF. For the CDR3, the DNA is TGTGCCAGTAGTACTTTAAAACAGGGGTGGGGACAGCCCCAGCATTTT. The V call is TRBV19, the J call TRBJ1-5, with 7 bases matching TRBD1. The J segment lost 7 bases and the V segment lost 4 bases, leaving 13 bases of the junction unmatched. Germline CDR1 and CDR2: LNHDA and SQIVND (reference sequence). CDR3 length: 16 amino acids.

The chain recombines TRBV7-2 with TRBJ1-2, with 8 nucleotides matching TRBD1. CDR3 size: 15 residues. CDR1 is SGHTA and CDR2 is FQGNSA in the germline V gene. Germline trimming cut 1 base from V and 2 bases from J; bases unmatched to any gene: 3. The CDR3 region has the DNA TGTGCCAGCAGCTTAGGACAGGGGCCCAACTATGGCTACACCTTC. Its protein is CASSLGQGPNYGYTF.

The V and J genes are TRBV6-6 and TRBJ2-7; D is perhaps TRBD2 (6 bases). V was trimmed by 5 bases and J by 2 bases, leaving 13 bases between them. Germline CDR1 and CDR2: MNHNY and SVGAGI (reference sequence). This CDR3 region has 14 residues. This chain's CDR3 is CASSPTRGTYEQYF. The CDR3 DNA sequence: TGTGCCAGCAGTCCTACACGGGGGACCTACGAGCAGTACTTC.

This sequence joins TRBV19 and TRBJ2-7; 9 nucleotides agree with TRBD2. This CDR3 contains 14 residues. Germline V lookup: CDR1 LNHDA, CDR2 SQIVND (reference sequence). With V trimmed by 1 base and J by 3 bases, 1 base remained unmatched. The CDR3 reads CASSIGGGDYEQYF. DNA for the CDR3: TGTGCCAGTAGTATAGGCGGGGGGGACTACGAGCAGTACTTC. The full variable domain, rest sourced from reference TRBV19 and TRBJ2-7, is DGGITQSPKYLFRKEGQNVTLSCEQNLNHDAMYWYRQDPGQGLRLIYYSQIVNDFQKGDIAEGYSVSREKKESFPLTVTSAQKNPTAFYLCASSIGGGDYEQYFGPGTRLTVT.

The chain uses TRBV12-3 or TRBV12-4 and TRBJ2-7, with a possible D match to TRBD1 (5 bases). Trimming shortened V by 3 bases and J by 6 bases, and 12 bases separated the two germline ends. This CDR3 is built from 13 residues. The CDR3 sequence: CASSLWQGSEQYF. The DNA of the CDR3 is TGTGCCAGCAGTTTGTGGCAGGGTAGCGAGCAGTACTTC.

The V gene is TRBV19, the J gene TRBJ1-3; D gene ambiguous. V dropped 6 bases and J dropped 3 bases, with 18 bases sitting between them. The CDR3 is 16 residues long. Germline V CDR1 and CDR2: LNHDA, SQIVND (reference sequence). CDR3 bases: TGTGCCAGTAGGTCTCCGGGATCCCAGCATGGAAACACCATATATTTT. This gives the protein CASRSPGSQHGNTIYF. The entire variable domain, with the rest obtained from reference TRBV19 and TRBJ1-3, is as follows: DGGITQSPKYLFRKEGQNVTLSCEQNLNHDAMYWYRQDPGQGLRLIYYSQIVNDFQKGDIAEGYSVSREKKESFPLTVTSAQKNPTAFYLCASRSPGSQHGNTIYFGEGSWLTVV.

V is TRBV4-3 and J is TRBJ2-6; D might be TRBD2 (5 bases). V dropped 1 base and J dropped 4 bases, with 11 bases sitting between them. The CDR3 extends over 16 amino acids. The germline V gene encodes CDR1 LGHNA and CDR2 YSLEER. Written as DNA, the CDR3 is TGCGCCAGCAGCCAAGGGTCCCCGGGGGGGGCCAACGTCCTGACTTTC. Translating gives CASSQGSPGGANVLTF.

This clone was recorded once. The genes are TRBV5-1 and TRBJ1-2; no definite D call. The CDR3 totals 14 residues. Germline-derived CDR1 and CDR2 are SGHRS and YFSETQ. V was clipped by 3 bases and J by 4 bases, with 13 bases between them. CDR3 residues: CASSWPGRSYGYTF. The CDR3 nucleotides read TGCGCCAGCAGCTGGCCCGGCCGGAGCTATGGCTACACCTTC. The full variable domain, its missing parts supplied by reference TRBV5-1 and TRBJ1-2, is KAGVTQTPRYLIKTRGQQVTLSCSPISGHRSVSWYQQTPGQGLQFLFEYFSETQRNKGNFPGRFSGRQFSNSRSEMNVSTLELGDSALYLCASSWPGRSYGYTFGSGTRLTVV.

V and J are TRBV10-3 and TRBJ2-1; 10 bases are shared with TRBD1. The CDR3 has 14 residues. V was clipped by 6 bases and J by 5 bases; unmatched bases: 4. CDR1 ENHRY and CDR2 SYGVKD come from the germline V gene. CDR3 amino acids: CAIRTGTGDNEQFF. The CDR3 DNA reads TGTGCCATCAGAACCGGGACAGGGGACAATGAGCAGTTCTTC.

The rearrangement joins TRBV9 to TRBJ2-1; TRBD1 matches 7 bases. Per germline, CDR1 SGDLS and CDR2 YYNGEE. J lost 6 bases, V lost 4 bases, and 7 bases had no gene match. The CDR3 has 14 amino acids. The DNA for the CDR3 is TGTGCCAGCAGCAGAAATACAGGGGTCAATGAGCAGTTCTTC. Translated, it gives CASSRNTGVNEQFF.

This clone has just a few counts. CDR3 in DNA: TGTGCCAGCAGTGAGTCGGGGGCCCAGTACTTC. This gives the protein CASSESGAQYF. The chain has TRBV6-1 and TRBJ2-5, with D possibly TRBD2 on 6 matching bases. CDR1 and CDR2 (germline): MNHNS, SASEGT. The CDR3 is 11 amino acids. Trimming took off 3 bases at V and 9 bases at J, with 8 bases between the two ends.

The CDR3 DNA reads TGTGCCAGCAGCTTAGAACTGACAGGGAACACCGGGGAGCTGTTTTTT. Protein product: CASSLELTGNTGELFF. The chain has TRBV11-3 and TRBJ2-2; TRBD1 might be the D (6 bases). This CDR3 has 16 amino acids. V was trimmed by 0 bases and J by 1 base, leaving 9 bases between them. The germline V gene has CDR1 SGHNT and CDR2 YENEEA. The full variable domain, its missing parts supplied by reference TRBV11-3 and TRBJ2-2, is EAGVVQSPRYKIIEKKQPVAFWCNPISGHNTLYWYLQNLGQGPELLIRYENEEAVDDSQLPKDRFSAERLKGVDSTLKIQPAELGDSAVYLCASSLELTGNTGELFFGEGSRLTVL.

The V call is TRBV7-3, the J call TRBJ2-1, with TRBD2 matching 9 bases. CDR1 and CDR2 from the germline V gene are SGHTA and FQGTGA. Unmatched junction bases numbered 8, after V lost 2 bases and J lost 15 bases. This CDR3 is built from 13 residues. The CDR3 nucleotides are TGTGCCAGCAGCTTATCTGCGGGGGGGAGCCCGTTCTTC. Encoded protein: CASSLSAGGSPFF.

The chain joins TRBV7-2 to TRBJ2-1; D call uncertain. V dropped 5 bases and J dropped 3 bases, with 11 bases sitting between them. Looked up from germline, CDR1 is SGHTA and CDR2 is FQGNSA. This CDR3 is 14 amino acids long. The CDR3 spells CASSPMNGYNEQFF. The DNA of the CDR3 is TGTGCCAGCAGCCCAATGAACGGCTACAATGAGCAGTTCTTC.

This clone was seen a single time. This chain joins TRBV6-5 and TRBJ1-2; TRBD1 aligns across 7 bases. Germline V CDR1 and CDR2: MNHEY, SVGAGI. This CDR3 is built from 15 residues. The V gene end was trimmed by 0 bases and the J gene end by 8 bases; junction bases not matched to a gene: 9. For the CDR3, the DNA is TGTGCCAGCAGTTACTCCCTGGGACAGAGAGAGGGCTACACCTTC. Translating it yields CASSYSLGQREGYTF.

This CDR3 is CASSQMSGWDTGELFF. CDR3 bases: TGCGCCAGCAGCCAAATGTCAGGGTGGGACACCGGGGAGCTGTTTTTT. V is TRBV4-1 and J is TRBJ2-2, with D possibly TRBD1 on 5 matching bases. V was cut by 2 bases and J by 3 bases, with 13 bases left in between. This CDR3 contains 16 residues. Germline V CDR1 and CDR2: MGHRA, YSYEKL.

The J gene is TRBJ1-3, the V gene TRBV29-1; D unresolved. There are 13 residues in the CDR3. V was clipped by 5 bases and J by 2 bases, with 10 bases between them. Looked up from germline, CDR1 is SQVTM and CDR2 is ANQGSEA. The CDR3 spells CSVSTGAGNTIYF. The CDR3 DNA follows: TGCAGCGTTTCGACGGGAGCTGGAAACACCATATATTTT.

V and J are TRBV30 and TRBJ1-1, with D maybe TRBD1 (6 bases). CDR1 and CDR2 from the germline V gene are GTSNPN and SVGIG (reference sequence). V was cut by 3 bases and J by 0 bases, with 11 bases left in between. The CDR3 spans 14 residues. The DNA for the CDR3 is TGTGCCTGGAGCAAGGACAGTCTGAACACTGAAGCTTTCTTT. Translating it yields CAWSKDSLNTEAFF.

The rearrangement links TRBV4-1 to TRBJ2-7; D might be TRBD2 (6 bases). Trimming removed 3 bases from V and 2 bases from J, with 14 bases in between. There are 15 residues in the CDR3. Looked up from germline, CDR1 is MGHRA and CDR2 is YSYEKL. CDR3 loop: CASSQPGGKAYEQYF. Written as DNA, the CDR3 is TGCGCCAGCAGCCAGCCTGGAGGGAAGGCCTACGAGCAGTACTTC.

This clone has only a few counts. V usage is TRBV7-9 and J usage is TRBJ2-7; 8 nucleotides match TRBD1. From germline, CDR1 is SEHNR and CDR2 FQNEAQ (reference sequence). There are 16 residues in the CDR3. The trim removed 2 bases at V and 5 bases at J, leaving 11 bases unmatched. The CDR3 DNA sequence: TGTGCCAGCAGCTTAATGACAGGGGTAACCTTCGACGAGCAGTACTTC. The encoded protein is CASSLMTGVTFDEQYF. Complete variable domain (other parts from reference TRBV7-9 and TRBJ2-7): DTGVSQNPRHKITKRGQNVTFRCDPISEHNRLYWYRQTLGQGPEFLTYFQNEAQLEKSRLLSDRFSAERPKGSFSTLEIQRTEQGDSAMYLCASSLMTGVTFDEQYFGPGTRLTVT.

The chain uses TRBV7-7 and TRBJ2-5, with TRBD1 matching over 10 bases. This CDR3 has 15 residues. CDR1 SSHAT and CDR2 FNYEAQ come from the germline V gene (reference sequence). With 2 bases clipped from V and 2 bases from J, the junction kept 2 bases outside the gene matches. In DNA, the CDR3 is TGTGCCAGCAGCTTACTGGGACAGGGGCAAGAGACCCAGTACTTC. Translated: CASSLLGQGQETQYF.

V and J are TRBV29-1 and TRBJ2-3; weak D call: TRBD2 (5 bases). Deletions cut 3 bases from V and 2 bases from J, with 12 bases between. The germline V gene has CDR1 SQVTM and CDR2 ANQGSEA. The CDR3 spans 14 residues. The CDR3 DNA follows: TGCAGCGTTGACGGCGGGTCGCCCACAGATACGCAGTATTTT. Translated: CSVDGGSPTDTQYF.

The chain is built from TRBV27 and TRBJ2-2; 7 nucleotides align to TRBD1. This CDR3 comprises 15 residues. The junction had 3 bases not matched to a gene; V was cut back by 2 bases and J by 3 bases. The germline CDR1 and CDR2 sequences are MNHEY and SMNVEV (reference sequence). As DNA, the CDR3 is TGTGCCAGCAGTTTAGAGGGGGCGGACACCGGGGAGCTGTTTTTT. This translates into CASSLEGADTGELFF.

V gene TRBV5-1 combines with J gene TRBJ1-1; D gene ambiguous. Per the germline V gene, CDR1 is SGHRS and CDR2 is YFSETQ. The CDR3 length is 14 residues. V lost 2 bases, J lost 4 bases, and 12 bases lay in between. CDR3 protein: CASSFEARSTEAFF. For the CDR3, the DNA is TGCGCCAGCAGCTTCGAGGCGCGGAGCACTGAAGCTTTCTTT.

The V and J genes are TRBV5-1 and TRBJ1-4; 8 bases match TRBD1. Unmatched junction bases numbered 10, after V lost 0 bases and J lost 3 bases. Germline CDR1 reads SGHRS; CDR2 reads YFSETQ. The CDR3 covers 18 residues. CDR3: CASSLGVGTGRPNEKLFF. The CDR3 DNA sequence: TGCGCCAGCAGCTTGGGGGTTGGGACAGGTCGGCCTAATGAAAAACTGTTTTTT.